The next 6 T cell receptor beta chains were all read from a single sample in a study of cytomegalovirus exposure and HLA in healthy donors. With 60 Vbeta and 13 Jbeta primers, the PCR was carried out. Clones were read by immunoSEQ multiplex PCR, and TCRdb kept only the in-frame ones, dropping some. The data show some 190,000 clones, with approximately 86% seen just once and roughly 0.34% held by the top ten. Sequenced input: PBMCs. The receptors were gathered from a woman aged 30 to 39 in good health and CMV-seronegative.

This chain uses TRBV12-5 with TRBJ2-7, with TRBD2 matching 15 bases. Germline loops: CDR1 LGHNT, CDR2 FRNRAP. CDR3 length: 17 amino acids. The V segment lost 5 bases and the J segment 4 bases; nucleotides outside the gene matches: 9. The CDR3, as DNA: TGTGCTAGTGGTCAAGGACTAGCGGGGGGGCCCTCGTACGAGCAGTACTTC. Translation gives CASGQGLAGGPSYEQYF.

This clone came up once. The chain uses TRBV5-4 and TRBJ2-7, with D possibly matching TRBD1 (6 bases). With 4 bases removed from V and 6 bases from J, the gap between germline ends came to 20 bases. The CDR3 covers 15 residues. CDR1 and CDR2 from the germline V gene are SGHNT and YYREEE (reference sequence). The CDR3: CASSPQGRSPGEQYF. CDR3 coding DNA: TGTGCCAGCAGCCCCCAGGGGCGATCACCGGGCGAGCAGTACTTC. The variable domain in full, completed from reference TRBV5-4 and TRBJ2-7, reads ETGVTQSPTHLIKTRGQQVTLRCSSQSGHNTVSWYQQALGQGPQFIFQYYREEENGRGNFPPRFSGLQFPNYSSELNVNALELDDSALYLCASSPQGRSPGEQYFGPGTRLTVT.

This chain links TRBV5-6 with TRBJ1-2; no definite D call. The V gene lost 2 bases and the J gene lost 4 bases, with 6 bases spanning the gap. Germline assignment: CDR1 SGHDT and CDR2 YYEEEE. The CDR3 extends over 12 amino acids. The DNA of the CDR3 is TGTGCCAGCAGCTTCAACGGCTATGGCTACACCTTC. Protein product: CASSFNGYGYTF.

The chain joins TRBV27 to TRBJ2-3; TRBD1 might be the D (6 bases). This CDR3 contains 14 residues. Germline CDR1 and CDR2: MNHEY and SMNVEV (reference sequence). V shed 2 bases and J shed 7 bases, with 13 bases lying between them. The CDR3 DNA is TGTGCCAGCAGTTTAGGGGGCGATAGGAATACGCAGTATTTT. It is translated as CASSLGGDRNTQYF.

The rearrangement links TRBV5-1 to TRBJ2-3, with D maybe TRBD2 (6 bases). Germline CDR1 and CDR2: SGHRS and YFSETQ. The CDR3 is 14 amino acids. V shed 5 bases and J shed 0 bases, with 10 bases lying between them. CDR3 sequence reads: CASREGTSTDTQYF. CDR3 coding DNA: TGCGCCAGCAGGGAGGGAACTAGCACAGATACGCAGTATTTT.

V is TRBV4-2 and J is TRBJ1-1, with D possibly being TRBD1 (6 bases). Germline lookup yields CDR1 LGHNA and CDR2 YNFKEQ. The length of the CDR3 is 13 residues. The ends were cut back, 4 bases at V and 4 bases at J, with 10 bases in the middle. The CDR3 DNA reads TGTGCCAGCAGCCTCGGACAGAGCACTGAAGCTTTCTTT. Its translation is CASSLGQSTEAFF.